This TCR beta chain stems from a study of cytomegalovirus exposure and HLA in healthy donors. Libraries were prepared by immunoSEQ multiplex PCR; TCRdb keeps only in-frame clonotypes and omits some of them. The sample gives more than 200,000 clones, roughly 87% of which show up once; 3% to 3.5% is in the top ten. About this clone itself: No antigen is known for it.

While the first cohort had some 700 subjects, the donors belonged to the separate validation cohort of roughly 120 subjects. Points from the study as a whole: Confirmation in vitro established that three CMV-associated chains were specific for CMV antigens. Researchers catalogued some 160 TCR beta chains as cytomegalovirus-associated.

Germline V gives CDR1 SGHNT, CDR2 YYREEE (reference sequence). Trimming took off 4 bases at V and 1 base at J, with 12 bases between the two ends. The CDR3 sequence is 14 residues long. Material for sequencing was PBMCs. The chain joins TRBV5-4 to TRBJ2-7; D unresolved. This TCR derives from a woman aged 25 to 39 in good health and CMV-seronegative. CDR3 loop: CASSQAGFSYEQYF. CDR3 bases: TGTGCCAGCAGCCAAGCCGGGTTTTCCTACGAGCAGTACTTC.